This T cell receptor beta chain emerged from a study of shared clonotypes between healthy human individuals. Across the study: Researchers assigned three CD4 naive, three CD4 memory, two CD8 naive and one CD8 memory plate to each donor.

The germline V gene has CDR1 KGHSH and CDR2 LQKENI. Trimming shortened V by 6 bases and J by 4 bases, and 9 bases separated the two germline ends. The CDR3 is made up of 12 amino acids. TCRdb keeps only in-frame clones here, not all; method: immunoSEQ multiplex PCR. Here the sample spans about 2.4 million clones, approximately 94% being singletons. Comment on this clone: Other DNA sequences in this specimen translate into the identical CDR3.

Sequencing was performed on naive CD4+ T cells sorted from blood. Subset reported: CD45RA+ positively selected. This TCR was recovered from a young man in good health. The chain carries TRBV18 and TRBJ1-2, with D unresolved. CDR3 DNA: TGTGCCAGCTCGCCATCCGGCTATGGCTACACCTTC. Translating gives CASSPSGYGYTF. Filled out from reference TRBV18 and TRBJ1-2, the complete variable domain reads NAGVMQNPRHLVRRRGQEARLRCSPMKGHSHVYWYRQLPEEGLKFMVYLQKENIIDESGMPKERFSAEFPKEGPSILRIQQVVRGDSAAYFCASSPSGYGYTFGSGTRLTVV.